This T cell receptor (beta chain) stems from a study of cytomegalovirus exposure and HLA in healthy donors. The CDR3 has 19 residues. Trimming cost V 0 bases and J 2 bases; bases outside gene matches: 16. Germline-derived CDR1 and CDR2 are SGHKS and YYEKEE (reference sequence). About this clone: Its antigen is still unknown.

Primers for the PCR totalled 60 Vbeta and 13 Jbeta. Generated by immunoSEQ multiplex PCR, the TCRdb table keeps only in-frame clones and is missing some. The sample lists fewer than 130,000 clones, more than 70% occurring once. Study-level findings and limits: Relative to the approximately 680-donor mean, N-insertions were reportedly fewer in an Asian-associated ancestry cluster in a later analysis.

The chain joins TRBV5-5 to TRBJ1-1; 7 nucleotides align to TRBD1. This clonotype originated in an older woman in good health and CMV-seropositive. The sequenced material came from PBMCs. The CDR3 DNA reads as TGTGCCAGCAGCTTGGCCCCGGAGATGACAGGGAGAGTCAACACTGAAGCTTTCTTT. Translation gives CASSLAPEMTGRVNTEAFF.